One sample yielded the 9 T cell receptor beta chains listed below, sequenced in a study of early T cells in non-severe SARS-CoV-2 infection (dated by TCRdb to the early 2020s). Library preparation employed 5' RACE. Instrument on record: NextSeq 500. TCRdb cleaned the public reads at Q25 with fastp, built clones with MiXCR and kept in-frame beta chains. Merged by CDR3 protein, the rows form single entries marked with the most common genes and DNA. The sample table holds about 77,000 distinct CDR3 sequences, of which about 15% were seen once. The ten largest clones take up 2.9% of the sample. Material for sequencing was whole blood. All receptors come from an adult who was a healthcare worker with PCR-confirmed SARS-CoV-2 infection or an uninfected control (not recorded which).

The gene calls are TRBV20-1 and TRBJ1-1; TRBD1 is a possible D gene (5 bases). Germline V gene lookup returns CDR1 DFQATT and CDR2 SNEGSKA (reference sequence). The V end was cut by 3 bases, the J end by 5 bases, with 10 bases between. This CDR3 region has 12 residues. The DNA for the CDR3 is TGCAGTGCTAGGGGGCGCGGGACTGAAGCTTTCTTT. It codes for CSARGRGTEAFF.

This chain links TRBV27 with TRBJ2-7, with 8 positions matching TRBD1. Trimming cost V 2 bases and J 5 bases; bases outside gene matches: 14. CDR1 and CDR2 from the germline V gene are MNHEY and SMNVEV (reference sequence). The CDR3 runs to 17 residues. This CDR3 reads CASSLETGVLRGNEQYF. The CDR3 DNA sequence: TGTGCCAGCAGTTTAGAGACAGGGGTTCTTCGAGGAAACGAGCAGTACTTC.

The rearrangement joins TRBV28 to TRBJ1-1; D unresolved. Trimming stripped 2 bases from V and 8 bases from J, with 15 bases between. The CDR3 consists of 14 residues. CDR1 is MDHEN, CDR2 SYDVKM, per germline. CDR3 nucleotide sequence: TGTGCCAGCAGTTTAACCCTTCCTTCCGGGGAAGCTTTCTTT. Translating gives CASSLTLPSGEAFF.

This clonotype was recorded at least ten times. The genes are TRBV29-1 and TRBJ1-1; D remains unclear. CDR1 and CDR2 from the germline V gene are SQVTM and ANQGSEA. This CDR3 has 13 residues. Trimming removed 6 bases at V and 0 bases at J, with 11 bases between. CDR3 sequence (DNA): TGCAGCGTCCGTAGGGCAATGAACACTGAAGCTTTCTTT. Its translation: CSVRRAMNTEAFF.

The rearrangement links TRBV10-2 to TRBJ2-7, with 8 nucleotides matching TRBD2. CDR1 and CDR2 from the germline V gene are WSHSY and SAAADI. The V and J ends lost 3 bases and 3 bases, in that order; junction bases with no gene match: 4. CDR3 length: 14 residues. CDR3 amino acids: CASSEVGLVYEQYF. The DNA for the CDR3 is TGCGCCAGCAGTGAAGTGGGACTAGTCTACGAGCAGTACTTC.

This chain uses TRBV27 with TRBJ2-6; maybe TRBD2 (5 bases). Germline CDR1 reads MNHEY; CDR2 reads SMNVEV (reference sequence). The germline V and J ends were trimmed by 11 bases and 2 bases, with 13 bases remaining between them. This CDR3 spans 14 amino acids. CDR3: CAGGLGTGANVLTF. Written as DNA, the CDR3 is TGTGCCGGTGGACTGGGGACTGGGGCCAACGTCCTGACTTTC.

CDR3 DNA: TGTGCCAGTAGTATATCGGACCCTCTCACTGAAGCTTTCTTT. This translates into CASSISDPLTEAFF. The V call is TRBV19, the J call TRBJ1-1; no clear D gene. CDR3 length equals 14 residues. With 2 bases removed from V and 4 bases from J, the gap between germline ends came to 11 bases. CDR1 is LNHDA, CDR2 SQIVND, per germline (reference sequence).

A few counts support this clonotype. The V gene is TRBV12-3 or TRBV12-4, the J gene TRBJ2-5; weak D call: TRBD1 (8 bases). The CDR3 is 15 amino acids. V dropped 7 bases and J dropped 5 bases, with 20 bases sitting between them. The CDR3 here is CASTTGGRAGETQYF. In DNA form, the CDR3 reads TGTGCCAGCACCACAGGGGGGAGGGCCGGGGAGACCCAGTACTTC.

The V call is TRBV10-3, the J call TRBJ2-6; D is possibly TRBD1 or TRBD2 (5 bases each). Germline V lookup: CDR1 ENHRY, CDR2 SYGVKD. The CDR3 is 13 residues long. Trimming shortened V by 6 bases and J by 4 bases, and 7 bases separated the two germline ends. For the CDR3, the DNA is TGTGCCATCAGGGGGGAAGGGGCCAACGTCCTGACTTTC. Encoded protein: CAIRGEGANVLTF.